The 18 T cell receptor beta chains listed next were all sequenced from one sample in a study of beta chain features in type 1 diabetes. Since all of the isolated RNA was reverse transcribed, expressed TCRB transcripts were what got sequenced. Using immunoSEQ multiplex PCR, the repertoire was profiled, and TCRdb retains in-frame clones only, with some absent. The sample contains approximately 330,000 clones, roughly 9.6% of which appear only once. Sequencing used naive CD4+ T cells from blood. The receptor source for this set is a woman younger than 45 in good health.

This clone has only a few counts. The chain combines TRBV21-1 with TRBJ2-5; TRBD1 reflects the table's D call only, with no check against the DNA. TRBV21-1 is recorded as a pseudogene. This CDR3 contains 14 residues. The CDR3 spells CASSNFWAQETQYF. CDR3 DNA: TGTGCCAGCAGCAATTTCTGGGCCCAAGAGACCCAGTACTTC.

The CDR3 spells CASSTRQGAYGYTF. The DNA for the CDR3 is TGTGCCAGCAGCACCCGACAGGGGGCCTATGGCTACACCTTC. V gene TRBV7-9 combines with J gene TRBJ1-2; 10 nucleotides line up with TRBD1. CDR1 SEHNR and CDR2 FQNEAQ come from the germline V gene (reference sequence). The ends lost 5 bases at V and 4 bases at J; junction bases unmatched: 4. This CDR3 has 14 amino acids.

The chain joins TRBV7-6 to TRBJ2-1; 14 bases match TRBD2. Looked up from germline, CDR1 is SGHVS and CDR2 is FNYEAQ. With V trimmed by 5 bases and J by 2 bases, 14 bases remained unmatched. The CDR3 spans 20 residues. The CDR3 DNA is TGTGCCAGCAGCCCCGGACGGGTGGGGACTAGCGGGAGACCCTACAATGAGCAGTTCTTC. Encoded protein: CASSPGRVGTSGRPYNEQFF.

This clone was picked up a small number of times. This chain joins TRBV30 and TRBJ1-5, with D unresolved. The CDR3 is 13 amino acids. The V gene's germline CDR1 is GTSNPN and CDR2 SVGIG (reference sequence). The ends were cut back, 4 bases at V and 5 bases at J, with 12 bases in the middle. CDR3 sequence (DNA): TGTGCCTGGAACCTAGCTACGGATCAGCCCCAGCATTTT. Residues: CAWNLATDQPQHF.

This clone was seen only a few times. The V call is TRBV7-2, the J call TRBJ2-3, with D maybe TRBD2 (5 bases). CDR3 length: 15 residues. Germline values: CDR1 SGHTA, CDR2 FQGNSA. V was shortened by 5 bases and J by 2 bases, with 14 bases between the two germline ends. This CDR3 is CASSIRLEVTDTQYF. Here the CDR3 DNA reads TGTGCCAGCAGCATAAGACTGGAGGTCACAGATACGCAGTATTTT.

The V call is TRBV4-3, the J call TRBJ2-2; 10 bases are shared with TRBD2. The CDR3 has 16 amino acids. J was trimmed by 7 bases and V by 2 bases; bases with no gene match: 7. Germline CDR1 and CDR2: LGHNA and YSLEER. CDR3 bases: TGCGCCAGCAGCCAAATCGTGGGACTAGCGTTCGGGGAGCTGTTTTTT. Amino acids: CASSQIVGLAFGELFF.

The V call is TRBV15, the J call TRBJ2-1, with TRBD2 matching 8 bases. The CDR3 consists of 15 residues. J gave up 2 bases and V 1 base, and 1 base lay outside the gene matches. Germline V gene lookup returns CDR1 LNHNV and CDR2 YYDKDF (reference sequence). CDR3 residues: CATSRGAGAYNEQFF. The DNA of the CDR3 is TGTGCCACCAGCAGAGGAGCGGGGGCCTACAATGAGCAGTTCTTC.

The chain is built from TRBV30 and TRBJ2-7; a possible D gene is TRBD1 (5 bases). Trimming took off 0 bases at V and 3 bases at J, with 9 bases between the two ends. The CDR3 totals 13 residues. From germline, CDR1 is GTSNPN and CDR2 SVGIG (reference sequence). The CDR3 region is CAWSVDSNYEQYF. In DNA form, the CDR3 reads TGTGCCTGGAGTGTCGACAGCAACTACGAGCAGTACTTC.

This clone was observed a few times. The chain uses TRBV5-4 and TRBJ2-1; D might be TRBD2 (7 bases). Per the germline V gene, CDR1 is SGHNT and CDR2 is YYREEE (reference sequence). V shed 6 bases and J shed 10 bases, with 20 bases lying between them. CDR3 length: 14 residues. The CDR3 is CASNTGVGGAEQFF. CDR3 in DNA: TGTGCCAGCAACACCGGGGTAGGGGGGGCGGAGCAGTTCTTC.

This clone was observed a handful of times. This chain's CDR3 is CASSSGKLFF. The CDR3 DNA is TGTGCCAGCAGTTCCGGAAAACTGTTTTTT. This chain connects TRBV28 to TRBJ1-4; no firm D call. Trimming took 4 bases from V and 10 from J, leaving 4 bases between them. This CDR3 has 10 residues. Germline V gene data show CDR1 as MDHEN and CDR2 as SYDVKM. Full variable domain (remainder filled in from reference TRBV28 and TRBJ1-4): DVKVTQSSRYLVKRTGEKVFLECVQDMDHENMFWYRQDPGLGLRLIYFSYDVKMKEKGDIPEGYSVSREKKERFSLILESASTNQTSMYLCASSSGKLFFGSGTQLSVL.

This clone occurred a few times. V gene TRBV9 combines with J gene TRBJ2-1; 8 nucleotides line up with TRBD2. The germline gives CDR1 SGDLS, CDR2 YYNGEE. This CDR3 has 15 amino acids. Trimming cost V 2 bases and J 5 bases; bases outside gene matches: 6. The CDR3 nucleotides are TGTGCCAGCAGCGTCACTAGCGGAGCCAACAATGAGCAGTTCTTC. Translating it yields CASSVTSGANNEQFF.

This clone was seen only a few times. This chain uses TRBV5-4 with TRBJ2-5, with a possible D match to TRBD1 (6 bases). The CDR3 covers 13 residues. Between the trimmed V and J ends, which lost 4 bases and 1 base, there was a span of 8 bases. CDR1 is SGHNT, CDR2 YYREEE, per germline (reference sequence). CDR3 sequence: CASSGTPQETQYF. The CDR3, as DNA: TGTGCCAGCAGCGGGACACCCCAAGAGACCCAGTACTTC.

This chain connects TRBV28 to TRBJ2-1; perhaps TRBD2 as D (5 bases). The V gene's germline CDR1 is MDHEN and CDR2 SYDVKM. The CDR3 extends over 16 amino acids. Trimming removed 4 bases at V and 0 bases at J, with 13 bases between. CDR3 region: CASSSTRASSYNEQFF. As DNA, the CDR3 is TGTGCCAGCAGTTCAACTAGGGCCAGCTCCTACAATGAGCAGTTCTTC. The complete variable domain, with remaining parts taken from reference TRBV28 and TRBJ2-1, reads DVKVTQSSRYLVKRTGEKVFLECVQDMDHENMFWYRQDPGLGLRLIYFSYDVKMKEKGDIPEGYSVSREKKERFSLILESASTNQTSMYLCASSSTRASSYNEQFFGPGTRLTVL.

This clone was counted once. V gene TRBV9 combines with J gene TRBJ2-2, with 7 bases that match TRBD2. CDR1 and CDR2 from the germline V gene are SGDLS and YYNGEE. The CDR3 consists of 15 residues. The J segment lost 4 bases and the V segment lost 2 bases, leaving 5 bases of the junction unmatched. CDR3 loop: CASSVTSTSTGELFF. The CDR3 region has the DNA TGTGCCAGCAGCGTGACTAGCACCTCCACCGGGGAGCTGTTTTTT.

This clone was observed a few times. This CDR3 is CASSRPGQYSSGELFF. The DNA of the CDR3 is TGTGCCAGCTCTCGTCCGGGACAGTATTCATCGGGGGAGCTGTTTTTT. V and J are TRBV18 and TRBJ2-2; 7 bases match TRBD1. CDR1 is KGHSH, CDR2 LQKENI, per germline. Trimming removed 6 bases from V and 8 bases from J; junction bases left unmatched: 15. The CDR3 runs to 16 residues.

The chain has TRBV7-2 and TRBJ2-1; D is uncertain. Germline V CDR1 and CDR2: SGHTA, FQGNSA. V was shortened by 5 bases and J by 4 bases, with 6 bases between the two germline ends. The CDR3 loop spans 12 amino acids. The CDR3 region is CASSTDYNEQFF. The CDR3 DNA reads TGTGCCAGCAGCACAGATTACAATGAGCAGTTCTTC.

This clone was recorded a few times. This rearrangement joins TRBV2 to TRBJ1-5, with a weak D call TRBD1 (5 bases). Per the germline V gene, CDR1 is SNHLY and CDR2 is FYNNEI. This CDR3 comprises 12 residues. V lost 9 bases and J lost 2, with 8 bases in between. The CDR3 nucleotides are TGTGCCAGTACACAGGGCAATCAGCCCCAGCATTTT. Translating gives CASTQGNQPQHF.

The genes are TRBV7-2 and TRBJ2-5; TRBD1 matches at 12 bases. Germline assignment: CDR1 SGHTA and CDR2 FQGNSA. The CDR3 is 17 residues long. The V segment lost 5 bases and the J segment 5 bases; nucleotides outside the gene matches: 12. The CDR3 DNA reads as TGTGCCAGCAGCCCAACTCCCGGGACAGGGGGCAAGGAGACCCAGTACTTC. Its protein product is CASSPTPGTGGKETQYF.